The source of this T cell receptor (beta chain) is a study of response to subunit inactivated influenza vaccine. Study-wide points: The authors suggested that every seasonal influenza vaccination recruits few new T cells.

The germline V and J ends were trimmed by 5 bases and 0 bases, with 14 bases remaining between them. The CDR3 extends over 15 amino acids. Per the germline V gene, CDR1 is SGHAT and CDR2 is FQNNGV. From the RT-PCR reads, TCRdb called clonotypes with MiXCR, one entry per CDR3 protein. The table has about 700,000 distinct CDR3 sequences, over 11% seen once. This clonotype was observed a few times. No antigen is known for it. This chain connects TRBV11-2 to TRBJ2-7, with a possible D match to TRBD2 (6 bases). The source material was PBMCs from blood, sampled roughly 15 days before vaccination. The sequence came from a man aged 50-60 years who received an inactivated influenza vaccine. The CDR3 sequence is CASSPRQRVSYEQYF. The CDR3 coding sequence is TGTGCCAGCAGCCCTAGGCAGCGGGTCTCCTACGAGCAGTACTTC. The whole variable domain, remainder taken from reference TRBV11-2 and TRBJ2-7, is EAGVAQSPRYKIIEKRQSVAFWCNPISGHATLYWYQQILGQGPKLLIQFQNNGVVDDSQLPKDRFSAERLKGVDSTLKIQPAKLEDSAVYLCASSPRQRVSYEQYFGPGTRLTVT.